This T cell receptor (beta chain) was found in a study of T cells in Graves' hyperthyroidism and ophthalmopathy. General observations from the study: Most clonotypes expanded in thyroid above 0.001 were likewise present in blood. The model forecast ophthalmopathy, anticipating it by a median around 6.5 months before onset.

TCR beta CDR3 regions were amplified from RNA. First-round RT-PCR targeting the TCR CDR3 was performed with the HTBI primer set. MiXCR was run by TCRdb on the multiplex PCR reads, yielding one entry per CDR3 protein. Here the sample spans roughly 350,000 distinct CDR3 sequences, approximately 14% being singletons. Only a few counts were recorded for this clonotype. The target antigen is unknown. The germline CDR1 and CDR2 sequences are DFQATT and SNEGSKA (reference sequence). V lost 6 bases, J lost 5 bases, and 14 bases lay in between. CDR3 length: 14 amino acids. This chain uses TRBV20-1 with TRBJ1-6; D uncertain. This clonotype originated in a woman in her 30s with Graves' hyperthyroidism. Sequenced: blood. CDR3 sequence: CSALRIENNSPLHF. The CDR3 nucleotides read TGCAGTGCCCTGAGAATAGAGAATAATTCACCCCTCCACTTT.